These 8 T cell receptor beta chains were all obtained from the same sample, sequenced in a study of blood T cell repertoires in COVID-19. Clones were sequenced by immunoSEQ multiplex PCR, and TCRdb holds only the in-frame ones, with some missing. Among over 90,000 clones listed, about nine tenths were seen once. The sequencing sample was made of peripheral blood. The receptors stem from a woman in her 50s with COVID-19, enrolled during active disease.

The chain couples TRBV9 to TRBJ1-5, with 7 bases aligning to TRBD1. The CDR3 length is 16 residues. With V trimmed by 3 bases and J by 7 bases, 13 bases remained unmatched. Germline CDR1 SGDLS, CDR2 YYNGEE. In nucleotides, the CDR3 is TGTGCCAGCAGCGCGGAGGTAGGGGGCGCCGGACAGCCCCAGCATTTT. As protein: CASSAEVGGAGQPQHF.

The gene calls are TRBV3-1 (or the pseudogene TRBV3-2) and TRBJ2-2; D might be TRBD1 (6 bases). CDR1 is LGHDT and CDR2 is YNNKEL in the germline V gene (reference sequence). The CDR3 sequence is 14 residues long. The V end lost 1 base, the J end lost 8 bases, and 11 bases lay between the germline ends. This CDR3 reads CASSQGTVLGELFF. Here the CDR3 DNA reads TGTGCCAGCAGCCAAGGGACAGTATTAGGGGAGCTGTTTTTT.

This clone was seen a handful of times. V is TRBV7-2 and J is TRBJ1-1; D gene unclear. This CDR3 comprises 13 residues. CDR1 is SGHTA and CDR2 is FQGNSA in the germline V gene. The germline V and J ends were trimmed by 2 bases and 5 bases, with 9 bases remaining between them. The CDR3 protein is CASSLYEWTEAFF. The DNA of the CDR3 is TGTGCCAGCAGCTTATACGAGTGGACTGAAGCTTTCTTT.

Here the CDR3 DNA reads TGTGCCAGCAGCCAAGAGACGACGGGTTCAGATACGCAGTATTTT. This codes for CASSQETTGSDTQYF. V and J are TRBV4-2 and TRBJ2-3; D unclear. V dropped 0 bases and J dropped 4 bases, with 11 bases sitting between them. Germline values: CDR1 LGHNA, CDR2 YNFKEQ. The CDR3 length is 15 residues.

CDR3 region: CASSPEEGGSYNEQFF. The DNA for the CDR3 is TGCGCCAGCAGCCCGGAGGAGGGAGGGTCCTACAATGAGCAGTTCTTC. This chain links TRBV5-1 with TRBJ2-1, with 7 bases matching TRBD2. Germline CDR1 is SGHRS and CDR2 is YFSETQ. V shed 4 bases, J shed 1 base, and the junction held 8 bases outside the gene matches. The CDR3 loop spans 16 amino acids.

The chain joins TRBV5-1 to TRBJ2-3, with a tentative D call TRBD1 (6 bases). Germline V CDR1 and CDR2: SGHRS, YFSETQ. The CDR3 runs to 15 residues. The germline V and J ends were trimmed by 5 bases and 2 bases, with 15 bases remaining between them. The CDR3 protein is CASSRDNSVTDTQYF. The CDR3 DNA reads as TGCGCCAGCAGTCGGGACAATAGTGTCACAGATACGCAGTATTTT.

This chain joins TRBV19 and TRBJ2-7; TRBD2 matches at 7 bases. CDR3 length: 13 residues. V trimming: 3 bases; J trimming: 3 bases; junction bases outside the gene matches: 2. Germline V CDR1 and CDR2: LNHDA, SQIVND (reference sequence). The CDR3 is CASSIAGDYEQYF. DNA for the CDR3: TGTGCCAGTAGTATTGCGGGGGACTACGAGCAGTACTTC.

This clone was seen a few times. The rearrangement joins TRBV19 to TRBJ2-5; TRBD1 matches at 8 bases. The junction had 7 bases not matched to a gene; V was cut back by 4 bases and J by 3 bases. From germline, CDR1 is LNHDA and CDR2 SQIVND (reference sequence). CDR3 size: 15 residues. CDR3 DNA: TGTGCCAGTAGTACCACAGGACAGGGAAAAGAGACCCAGTACTTC. It yields the protein CASSTTGQGKETQYF.